The 23 T cell receptor beta chains listed next were all sequenced from one sample in a study of shared clonotypes between healthy human individuals. In the naive CD8 group, cells lacked CD45RO and were positively selected for CCR7, so terminally differentiated effector memory CD45RA+ cells were left out. Produced via immunoSEQ multiplex PCR; TCRdb's table is partial and in-frame only. The data show under 700,000 clones, 95% seen once. The sequenced sample was naive CD8+ T cells sorted from blood. These receptor sequences come from a woman in her 30s in good health.

The rearrangement links TRBV5-1 to TRBJ2-1; 12 bases are a match to TRBD2. CDR1 is SGHRS, CDR2 YFSETQ, per germline. V lost 4 bases, J lost 8 bases, and 10 bases stayed unmatched. The CDR3 consists of 16 residues. The CDR3 is CASSQRTSGMGDEQFF. CDR3 coding DNA: TGCGCCAGCAGCCAGAGGACTAGCGGGATGGGCGATGAGCAGTTCTTC.

Details on this clone: In the same sample, other DNA sequences code for this CDR3. The chain is built from TRBV27 and TRBJ2-3, with D possibly TRBD2 on 6 matching bases. The CDR3 runs to 15 residues. Between the trimmed V and J ends, which lost 0 bases and 1 base, there was a span of 8 bases. The germline CDR1 and CDR2 sequences are MNHEY and SMNVEV (reference sequence). CDR3 protein: CASSLSGGGTDTQYF. The CDR3 region has the DNA TGTGCCAGCAGTTTATCGGGGGGAGGCACAGATACGCAGTATTTT.

This chain links TRBV10-3 with TRBJ2-5, with D unresolved. This CDR3 is built from 14 residues. Germline V lookup: CDR1 ENHRY, CDR2 SYGVKD. Trimming took 6 bases from V and 2 from J, leaving 13 bases between them. CDR3 protein: CAIRDPRFQETQYF. The DNA for the CDR3 is TGTGCCATCAGAGACCCTAGATTTCAAGAGACCCAGTACTTC.

The V gene is TRBV28, the J gene TRBJ1-1; unclear D gene. Germline-derived CDR1 and CDR2 are MDHEN and SYDVKM. This CDR3 is 15 amino acids long. The ends were cut back, 9 bases at V and 0 bases at J, with 17 bases in the middle. The CDR3 DNA sequence: TGTGCCAGTTGCCGCCAAGGATTAATGAACACTGAAGCTTTCTTT. Its translation: CASCRQGLMNTEAFF.

The CDR3 DNA is TGTGCCAGCGGCTTTTCGGGGGGATCGGATACGCAGTATTTT. As protein: CASGFSGGSDTQYF. V and J are TRBV28 and TRBJ2-3, with 7 bases lining up with TRBD2. The CDR3 totals 14 residues. Germline trimming cut 8 bases from V and 6 bases from J; bases unmatched to any gene: 11. Germline V gene data show CDR1 as MDHEN and CDR2 as SYDVKM.

The chain carries TRBV2 and TRBJ2-3; 14 positions match TRBD2. Germline V CDR1 and CDR2: SNHLY, FYNNEI. The CDR3 has 17 residues. With V trimmed by 4 bases and J by 3 bases, 6 bases remained unmatched. The CDR3, as DNA: TGTGCCAGCAGTGGACTAGCGGGAGGGCGTCGGACAGATACGCAGTATTTT. This encodes CASSGLAGGRRTDTQYF.

This sequence joins TRBV4-1 and TRBJ2-5; 7 bases match TRBD1. The CDR3 spans 15 residues. Germline V gene lookup returns CDR1 MGHRA and CDR2 YSYEKL. V shed 0 bases and J 4 bases; nucleotides not matched to a gene: 5. CDR3 DNA sequence: TGCGCCAGCAGCCAAGACATGACAGGGCCAGAGACCCAGTACTTC. Its protein product is CASSQDMTGPETQYF.

On this clone: This CDR3 is also generated by other DNA sequences in the sample. The rearrangement joins TRBV27 to TRBJ2-1; 7 bases are shared with TRBD2. This CDR3 contains 14 residues. The trim removed 2 bases at V and 7 bases at J, leaving 5 bases unmatched. Germline assignment: CDR1 MNHEY and CDR2 SMNVEV (reference sequence). In DNA, the CDR3 is TGTGCCAGCAGTTTACTGGCGGGAGCAAATGAGCAGTTCTTC. Its protein product is CASSLLAGANEQFF.

This chain joins TRBV5-1 and TRBJ2-7; 10 positions match TRBD2. With 4 bases clipped from V and 4 bases from J, the junction kept 14 bases outside the gene matches. CDR1 is SGHRS and CDR2 is YFSETQ in the germline V gene. CDR3 length equals 17 residues. The CDR3 region has the DNA TGCGCCAGCAGCGTTGGGCGAGCGGGAGGGGGAGTTTACGAGCAGTACTTC. Translated: CASSVGRAGGGVYEQYF. The complete variable domain, with remaining parts taken from reference TRBV5-1 and TRBJ2-7, reads KAGVTQTPRYLIKTRGQQVTLSCSPISGHRSVSWYQQTPGQGLQFLFEYFSETQRNKGNFPGRFSGRQFSNSRSEMNVSTLELGDSALYLCASSVGRAGGGVYEQYFGPGTRLTVT.

The chain carries TRBV7-9 and TRBJ2-1; 10 positions match TRBD2. CDR1 SEHNR and CDR2 FQNEAQ come from the germline V gene (reference sequence). The J segment lost 7 bases and the V segment lost 6 bases, leaving 9 bases of the junction unmatched. The CDR3 consists of 15 residues. The CDR3 is CASSPPGTSANEQFF. In DNA form, the CDR3 reads TGTGCCAGCAGTCCCCCCGGGACTAGCGCGAATGAGCAGTTCTTC.

V is TRBV9 and J is TRBJ2-7, with 9 bases aligning to TRBD2. The CDR3 covers 15 residues. The V segment lost 3 bases and the J segment 2 bases; nucleotides outside the gene matches: 6. Germline assignment: CDR1 SGDLS and CDR2 YYNGEE. The CDR3 reads CASSGSGSLPYEQYF. The CDR3 DNA reads as TGTGCCAGCAGCGGTAGCGGGAGTCTCCCCTACGAGCAGTACTTC. Supplemented by reference TRBV9 and TRBJ2-7, the full variable domain reads DSGVTQTPKHLITATGQRVTLRCSPRSGDLSVYWYQQSLDQGLQFLIQYYNGEERAKGNILERFSAQQFPDLHSELNLSSLELGDSALYFCASSGSGSLPYEQYFGPGTRLTVT.

V gene TRBV5-6 combines with J gene TRBJ1-2; the D is unclear. Germline V CDR1 and CDR2: SGHDT, YYEEEE. The CDR3 length is 15 residues. The germline V and J ends were trimmed by 0 bases and 3 bases, with 12 bases remaining between them. CDR3 sequence (DNA): TGTGCCAGCAGCTTGGCGGCAGCTTCATACTATGGCTACACCTTC. It encodes CASSLAAASYYGYTF.

The CDR3: CASSQAWKETQYF. CDR3 DNA sequence: TGCGCCAGCAGCCAAGCTTGGAAAGAGACCCAGTACTTC. V gene TRBV4-1 combines with J gene TRBJ2-5, with D unclear. The germline CDR1 and CDR2 sequences are MGHRA and YSYEKL. V shed 1 base and J shed 3 bases, with 6 bases lying between them. This CDR3 is built from 13 residues.

This chain connects TRBV7-9 to TRBJ1-1, with D hard to call. The CDR3 contains 11 residues. V lost 1 base to trimming and J lost 7 bases, with 4 bases between them. Germline V CDR1 and CDR2: SEHNR, FQNEAQ (reference sequence). CDR3 DNA: TGTGCCAGCAGCTTAGGACATGAAGCTTTCTTT. This codes for CASSLGHEAFF.

This chain uses TRBV16 with TRBJ2-7, with 8 bases identical to TRBD1. Germline assignment: CDR1 KGHSY and CDR2 FQNENV. The CDR3 contains 16 residues. The V gene end was trimmed by 0 bases and the J gene end by 2 bases; junction bases not matched to a gene: 6. The CDR3 loop reads CASSQSGTGPTYEQYF. Here the CDR3 DNA reads TGTGCCAGCAGCCAATCTGGGACAGGCCCAACCTACGAGCAGTACTTC.

This rearrangement joins TRBV29-1 to TRBJ2-7, with 7 nucleotides matching TRBD1. CDR1 is SQVTM, CDR2 ANQGSEA, per germline. CDR3 length: 12 amino acids. The ends lost 7 bases at V and 6 bases at J; junction bases unmatched: 9. CDR3 loop: CSAEGTAGEQYF. Written as DNA, the CDR3 is TGCAGCGCCGAGGGGACAGCCGGCGAGCAGTACTTC.

The CDR3 is CAISPGSRLGNTIYF. CDR3 DNA sequence: TGTGCCATCAGCCCGGGCTCAAGGCTTGGAAACACCATATATTTT. The chain has TRBV10-3 and TRBJ1-3; D uncertain. Trimming shortened V by 6 bases and J by 3 bases, and 15 bases separated the two germline ends. CDR3 size: 15 residues. CDR1 and CDR2 from the germline V gene are ENHRY and SYGVKD.

V and J are TRBV18 and TRBJ2-1; TRBD2 is a possible D gene (7 bases). The germline gives CDR1 KGHSH, CDR2 LQKENI. Trimming left V 3 bases short and J 5 bases short, with 20 bases between. The CDR3 covers 17 residues. The CDR3 is CASSPVDTPGGNNEQFF. In DNA form, the CDR3 reads TGTGCCAGCTCACCGGTCGACACTCCGGGGGGCAACAATGAGCAGTTCTTC.

The chain is built from TRBV28 and TRBJ1-5; possibly TRBD1 for D (5 bases). V was shortened by 4 bases and J by 7 bases, with 14 bases between the two germline ends. This CDR3 has 14 amino acids. Germline CDR1 MDHEN, CDR2 SYDVKM. The CDR3 reads CASSYTQGAQPQHF. Written as DNA, the CDR3 is TGTGCCAGCAGTTATACCCAGGGCGCCCAGCCCCAGCATTTT.

The chain uses TRBV7-9 and TRBJ2-2; 7 bases line up with TRBD1. The V gene's germline CDR1 is SEHNR and CDR2 FQNEAQ (reference sequence). The V gene end was trimmed by 5 bases and the J gene end by 5 bases; junction bases not matched to a gene: 5. The CDR3 extends over 14 amino acids. CDR3 amino acids: CASSRDRPTGELFF. The CDR3, as DNA: TGTGCCAGCAGCCGGGACAGACCGACCGGGGAGCTGTTTTTT.

The CDR3: CASSEGADVSGNTIYF. The CDR3 DNA sequence: TGTGCCAGCAGTGAAGGGGCAGACGTCTCTGGAAACACCATATATTTT. This chain joins TRBV2 and TRBJ1-3; D unresolved. The CDR3 loop spans 16 amino acids. Germline V CDR1 and CDR2: SNHLY, FYNNEI. V dropped 1 base and J dropped 0 bases, with 10 bases sitting between them.

This chain joins TRBV4-1 and TRBJ1-2, with a weak D call TRBD1 (6 bases). The CDR3 has 16 residues. Germline V gene data show CDR1 as MGHRA and CDR2 as YSYEKL. Trimming cost V 0 bases and J 6 bases, with 17 bases left between them. The CDR3 sequence is CASSQESMLGGNGYTF. The CDR3 DNA reads as TGCGCCAGCAGCCAAGAATCTATGCTTGGGGGCAATGGCTACACCTTC.

The chain joins TRBV7-2 to TRBJ2-3, with D tentatively TRBD1 (5 bases). Germline V gene lookup returns CDR1 SGHTA and CDR2 FQGNSA. There are 14 residues in the CDR3. V shed 1 base and J shed 4 bases, with 9 bases lying between them. The CDR3 is CASSLGSRADTQYF. CDR3 sequence (DNA): TGTGCCAGCAGCTTAGGTAGCAGGGCAGATACGCAGTATTTT. Drawing the rest from reference TRBV7-2 and TRBJ2-3, the complete variable domain is GAGVSQSPSNKVTEKGKDVELRCDPISGHTALYWYRQSLGQGLEFLIYFQGNSAPDKSGLPSDRFSAERTGGSVSTLTIQRTQQEDSAVYLCASSLGSRADTQYFGPGTRLTVL.